The source of this T cell receptor (beta chain) is a study of CD8+CD57+ T cells in acquired aplastic anemia. At the level of the study: Recorded DNA amounts for sorted CD4+ and CD8+ cells had an average of 3.2 ug.

Individuals selected for sequencing had exhibited CD8+CD57+ cell expansion on flow cytometry. CDR3 and TCR beta VDJ profiling relied on a genomic DNA template. TCRdb re-derived calls from the reads in MiXCR, one entry per CDR3 protein. The table records 150,000 to 200,000 distinct CDR3 sequences, more than 45% of them present only once. Germline V gene sequence: CDR1 DFQATT, CDR2 SNEGSKA (reference sequence). Trimming pared 5 bases from V and 0 bases from J, leaving 11 bases between. The CDR3 consists of 13 residues. The rearrangement joins TRBV20-1 to TRBJ2-7; tentative D call: TRBD1 (5 bases). Sequencing input: sorted CD4+, CD8+, or CD8+CD57+ T cells (not recorded which) from PBMCs. This clonotype was sampled from a human donor with aplastic anemia. The CDR3 loop reads CSAVEQASYEQYF. CDR3 in DNA: TGCAGTGCTGTTGAACAGGCCTCCTACGAGCAGTACTTC.